This TCR beta chain was captured in a study of blood T cells in healthy people across ages. Notes on the study in general: More naive CD4+ cells and higher diversity were found in long-lived than in aged donors.

This clonotype was seen ten or more times. As yet, its antigen is unknown. Together with a sample-barcoded 5' primer, a J-beta primer mix was included in a second PCR lasting roughly 6 to 12 cycles. MiXCR, run by TCRdb on the 5' RACE reads, gives a single entry per CDR3 protein. The data contain fewer than 600,000 distinct CDR3 sequences, 27% of them seen just once; the ten biggest clones take up over 3.5%. The study drew donors from healthy Caucasian individuals in Russia aged roughly 6 to 95. This CDR3 region has 11 residues. Trimming removed 5 bases at V and 8 bases at J, with 7 bases between. The same sample was also studied in work on T cells of mothers and their children. According to that study: Reverse transcription into cDNA received all extracted RNA, at approximately 1.5 ug per 15 ul.

The sequence was obtained from a boy aged 2-9 years in good health. What was sequenced was blood. This chain links TRBV12-3 or TRBV12-4 with TRBJ2-1; D call uncertain. Here the CDR3 DNA reads TGTGCCAGCAGTGAGCAGCATGAGCAGTTCTTC. Amino acids: CASSEQHEQFF.